These 16 T cell receptor beta chains were all obtained from the same sample, sequenced in a study of radiation and T cells in renal cell carcinoma. Using immunoSEQ multiplex PCR, the repertoire was profiled, and TCRdb retains in-frame clones only, with some absent. The sample lists 15,000 to 20,000 clones; 59% were seen once. Stated treatment: treatment-naive control, cytoreductive nephrectomy. Specimen: tumor tissue, collected from a patient whose treatment was nephrectomy without radiotherapy. These receptor sequences come from a man aged 50-60 years with renal cell carcinoma.

This rearrangement joins TRBV7-9 to TRBJ1-1; a possible D gene is TRBD1 (5 bases). The V end was cut by 5 bases, the J end by 0 bases, with 10 bases between. The CDR3 contains 14 residues. In germline, CDR1 is SEHNR, CDR2 FQNEAQ (reference sequence). The CDR3 DNA reads as TGTGCCAGCAGCCAAGGGGCGCTGAACACTGAAGCTTTCTTT. Protein sequence: CASSQGALNTEAFF. The complete variable domain, with remaining parts taken from reference TRBV7-9 and TRBJ1-1, reads DTGVSQNPRHKITKRGQNVTFRCDPISEHNRLYWYRQTLGQGPEFLTYFQNEAQLEKSRLLSDRFSAERPKGSFSTLEIQRTEQGDSAMYLCASSQGALNTEAFFGQGTRLTVV.

The chain links TRBV7-2 to TRBJ2-4; D gene unclear. Germline loops: CDR1 SGHTA, CDR2 FQGNSA. V lost 1 base and J 7 bases, leaving 8 bases between the germline ends. This CDR3 comprises 13 residues. For the CDR3, the DNA is TGTGCCAGCAGCTTAGAAAAGGTTAACATTCAGTACTTC. Its translation: CASSLEKVNIQYF.

The V call is TRBV28, the J call TRBJ2-6, with TRBD1 matching 10 bases. The trim removed 2 bases at V and 6 bases at J, leaving 1 base unmatched. The CDR3 length is 15 residues. Germline CDR1 is MDHEN and CDR2 is SYDVKM. CDR3 residues: CASSLGTGEANVLTF. CDR3 nucleotide sequence: TGTGCCAGCAGTTTAGGGACAGGGGAGGCCAACGTCCTGACTTTC.

This clone has a handful of counts. V is TRBV13 and J is TRBJ1-6; D uncertain. The CDR3 is made up of 16 amino acids. In germline, CDR1 is PRHDT, CDR2 FYEKMQ (reference sequence). Trimming removed 1 base from V and 0 bases from J, with 7 bases in between. The DNA of the CDR3 is TGTGCCAGCAGCTTAGAGGGCAGCTCCTATAATTCACCCCTCCACTTT. This encodes CASSLEGSSYNSPLHF.

The V and J genes are TRBV7-2 and TRBJ1-2, with 9 bases fitting TRBD1. V lost 5 bases to trimming and J lost 5 bases; unmatched junction nucleotides: 6. The CDR3 covers 14 residues. The germline CDR1 and CDR2 sequences are SGHTA and FQGNSA. CDR3: CASSLTGGPYGYTF. CDR3 sequence (DNA): TGTGCCAGCAGCCTGACAGGGGGGCCTTATGGCTACACCTTC. The full variable domain, in which reference TRBV7-2 and TRBJ1-2 provide the parts outside the CDR3, is GAGVSQSPSNKVTEKGKDVELRCDPISGHTALYWYRQSLGQGLEFLIYFQGNSAPDKSGLPSDRFSAERTGGSVSTLTIQRTQQEDSAVYLCASSLTGGPYGYTFGSGTRLTVV.

This clone came up a few times. The chain's CDR3 is CASNPRDRDNYGYTF. The CDR3 region has the DNA TGTGCCAGCAACCCACGGGACAGGGATAACTATGGCTACACCTTC. V is TRBV28 and J is TRBJ1-2; 9 positions match TRBD1. Per the germline V gene, CDR1 is MDHEN and CDR2 is SYDVKM. J gave up 1 base and V 7 bases, and 7 bases lay outside the gene matches. This CDR3 is built from 15 residues.

J is TRBJ2-2 and V is TRBV11-3; D might be TRBD1 (5 bases). Trimming pared 4 bases from V and 1 base from J, leaving 16 bases between. The CDR3 contains 17 residues. CDR1 is SGHNT, CDR2 YENEEA, per germline. CDR3 DNA sequence: TGTGCCAGCAGCTCCCGACTCGGACAATTGAACACCGGGGAGCTGTTTTTT. Residues: CASSSRLGQLNTGELFF.

The V call is TRBV27, the J call TRBJ1-2; D not resolved. Germline CDR1 MNHEY, CDR2 SMNVEV (reference sequence). Trimming cost V 0 bases and J 6 bases, with 11 bases left between them. The CDR3 sequence is 14 residues long. The CDR3 is CASSLSRLLHGYTF. The CDR3 DNA sequence: TGTGCCAGCAGTTTATCGAGGCTCCTTCATGGCTACACCTTC.

As to this clone: This may arise from a read error, as a much more abundant clone is one base away. The chain carries TRBV5-4 and TRBJ2-2; D is unresolved. V was pared by 2 bases and J by 3 bases, with 2 bases between. Germline V lookup: CDR1 SGHNT, CDR2 YYREEE (reference sequence). The CDR3 totals 12 residues. CDR3 region: CASSFDTGELFF. CDR3 DNA: TGTGCCAGCAGCTTTGACACCGGGGAGCTGTTTTTT.

V gene TRBV9 combines with J gene TRBJ1-4; D uncertain. V shed 0 bases and J shed 10 bases, with 10 bases lying between them. The CDR3 is 13 residues long. Per germline, CDR1 SGDLS and CDR2 YYNGEE. The CDR3 DNA reads TGTGCCAGCAGCGTAGCCAGGCATGGAAAACTGTTTTTT. It is translated as CASSVARHGKLFF.

The chain is built from TRBV6-6 and TRBJ2-7; unclear D gene. The ends were cut back, 6 bases at V and 7 bases at J, with 10 bases in the middle. Per the germline V gene, CDR1 is MNHNY and CDR2 is SVGAGI (reference sequence). CDR3 length equals 11 residues. The CDR3 sequence is CASSNNLEQYF. CDR3 DNA sequence: TGTGCCAGCAGCAACAACCTAGAGCAGTACTTC.

The chain uses TRBV27 and TRBJ1-6; 7 bases map to TRBD1. CDR3 length equals 14 residues. Trimming removed 7 bases from V and 6 bases from J; junction bases left unmatched: 6. Germline V gene data show CDR1 as MNHEY and CDR2 as SMNVEV (reference sequence). CDR3 amino acids: CASTAGTANSPLHF. For the CDR3, the DNA is TGTGCCAGCACCGCCGGGACAGCTAATTCACCCCTCCACTTT.

The chain employs TRBV4-3 and TRBJ1-1; TRBD1 might be the D (5 bases). This CDR3 is 17 amino acids long. V shed 4 bases and J shed 5 bases, with 23 bases lying between them. Germline V gene sequence: CDR1 LGHNA, CDR2 YSLEER. The CDR3 reads CASSPFWGKGDGTEAFF. DNA of the CDR3: TGCGCCAGCAGCCCCTTTTGGGGGAAAGGGGACGGGACTGAAGCTTTCTTT.

This clone was recorded many times. The J gene is TRBJ1-5, the V gene TRBV29-1; D remains unclear. The CDR3 has 12 residues. Between the trimmed V and J ends, which lost 0 bases and 4 bases, there was a span of 4 bases. From germline, CDR1 is SQVTM and CDR2 ANQGSEA. This CDR3 is CSVEDGNQPQHF. In nucleotides, the CDR3 is TGCAGCGTTGAAGACGGGAATCAGCCCCAGCATTTT.

This chain links TRBV27 with TRBJ2-6, with 7 bases fitting TRBD1. The CDR3 is 15 amino acids. The trim removed 4 bases at V and 1 base at J, leaving 1 base unmatched. Germline-derived CDR1 and CDR2 are MNHEY and SMNVEV (reference sequence). The CDR3 DNA follows: TGTGCCAGCAGTTGGACAGGATCTGGGGCCAACGTCCTGACTTTC. It encodes CASSWTGSGANVLTF. Filled out from reference TRBV27 and TRBJ2-6, the complete variable domain reads EAQVTQNPRYLITVTGKKLTVTCSQNMNHEYMSWYRQDPGLGLRQIYYSMNVEVTDKGDVPEGYKVSRKEKRNFPLILESPSPNQTSLYFCASSWTGSGANVLTFGAGSRLTVL.

This clone was detected a few times. The V call is TRBV27, the J call TRBJ2-7; D is ambiguous. Germline values: CDR1 MNHEY, CDR2 SMNVEV (reference sequence). The CDR3 consists of 12 residues. Between the trimmed V and J ends, which lost 10 bases and 2 bases, there was a span of 12 bases. The CDR3 nucleotides are TGTGCCACCAGACACTGGCCCTACGAGCAGTACTTC. Amino acids: CATRHWPYEQYF.